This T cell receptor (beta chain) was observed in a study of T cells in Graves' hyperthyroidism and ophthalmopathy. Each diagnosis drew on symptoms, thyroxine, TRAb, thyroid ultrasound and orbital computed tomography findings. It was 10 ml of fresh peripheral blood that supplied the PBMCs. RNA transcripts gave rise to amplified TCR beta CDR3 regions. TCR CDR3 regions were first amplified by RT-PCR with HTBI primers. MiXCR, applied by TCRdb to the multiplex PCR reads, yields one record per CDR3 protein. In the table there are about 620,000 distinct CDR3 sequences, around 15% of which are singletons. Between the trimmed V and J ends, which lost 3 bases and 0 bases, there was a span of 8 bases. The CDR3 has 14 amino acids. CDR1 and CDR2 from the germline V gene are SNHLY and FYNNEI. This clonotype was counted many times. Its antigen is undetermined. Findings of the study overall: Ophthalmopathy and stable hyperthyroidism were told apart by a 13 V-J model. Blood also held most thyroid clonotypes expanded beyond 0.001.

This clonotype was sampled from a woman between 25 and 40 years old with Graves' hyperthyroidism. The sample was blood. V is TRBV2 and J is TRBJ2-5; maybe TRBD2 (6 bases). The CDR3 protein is CASSDGGYQETQYF. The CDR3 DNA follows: TGTGCCAGCAGTGATGGGGGGTACCAAGAGACCCAGTACTTC.